This TCR beta chain was identified in a study of Ad26.COV2.S vaccination and SARS-CoV-2 variants. Study overall: Administration of Ad26.COV2.S was intramuscular, either once or twice 56 days apart.

Study-wide findings and caveats: Non-spike TCR breadth did not differ much between vaccine and placebo recipients. Measures of TCR breadth and depth may have fallen short of total T cell responses.

Produced via immunoSEQ multiplex PCR; TCRdb's table is partial and in-frame only. The sample consists of 350,000 to 500,000 clones, 90% of them appearing once. Germline lookup yields CDR1 LGHNA and CDR2 YNFKEQ. V lost 0 bases and J lost 7, with 12 bases in between. CDR3 length: 14 residues. Note on this clone: Its target is not known.

Sample treatment: 15 to 20 received Ad26.COV2.S at low or high dose, single or two shots; roughly five received placebo; per-sample allocation not given. Sampling occurred on day 63 after the first vaccine or placebo injection. Donation came from an adult in Boston who was aged 18-55 years. The rearrangement links TRBV4-2 to TRBJ1-2; D is unresolved. This receptor was taken from a person aged 18-60 years who received the Ad26.COV2.S COVID-19 vaccine or a placebo. Sequencing used peripheral blood, obtained in a trial of Ad26.COV2.S vaccine versus placebo. The CDR3: CASSQDFGEGGYTF. CDR3 nucleotides: TGTGCCAGCAGCCAAGATTTCGGGGAGGGTGGCTACACCTTC.